The 32 T cell receptor beta chains below all came from one sample that was sequenced in a study of cytomegalovirus exposure and HLA in healthy donors. The PCR was carried out with 60 Vbeta primers and 13 Jbeta primers. Clones were sequenced by immunoSEQ multiplex PCR, and TCRdb holds only the in-frame ones, with some missing. Of about 180,000 clones detected, 77% appear once; the ten largest clones hold around 3.4%. Material: PBMCs. These receptors all come from an older woman in good health and CMV-seropositive.

The V and J genes are TRBV30 and TRBJ2-7; 14 bases map to TRBD2. Unmatched junction bases numbered 17, after V lost 4 bases and J lost 6 bases. There are 18 residues in the CDR3. Per germline, CDR1 GTSNPN and CDR2 SVGIG (reference sequence). The CDR3 sequence is CAWTRGTSGGPLVIEQYF. CDR3 nucleotide sequence: TGTGCCTGGACCCGGGGGACTAGCGGGGGCCCCCTGGTGATCGAGCAGTACTTC.

This clone was seen once. A read error may account for a junction end that differs from germline. The rearrangement joins TRBV7-9 to TRBJ1-5, with no clear D. CDR3 length: 12 amino acids. The germline CDR1 and CDR2 sequences are SEHNR and FQNEAQ (reference sequence). In DNA form, the CDR3 reads TGTTCCAGCAGCGCCGGGAATCAGCCCCAGCATTTT. As protein: CSSSAGNQPQHF. The full variable domain, its missing parts supplied by reference TRBV7-9 and TRBJ1-5, is DTGVSQNPRHKITKRGQNVTFRCDPISEHNRLYWYRQTLGQGPEFLTYFQNEAQLEKSRLLSDRFSAERPKGSFSTLEIQRTEQGDSAMYLCSSSAGNQPQHFGDGTRLSIL.

J is TRBJ2-7 and V is TRBV7-2; 10 bases are a match to TRBD2. Germline values: CDR1 SGHTA, CDR2 FQGNSA. The J segment lost 6 bases and the V segment lost 5 bases, leaving 10 bases of the junction unmatched. The CDR3 length is 15 residues. CDR3: CASSPPSGGRAEQYF. CDR3 coding DNA: TGTGCCAGCAGCCCGCCTAGCGGGGGTAGGGCCGAGCAGTACTTC.

The chain employs TRBV14 and TRBJ2-1; D remains ambiguous. Trimming removed 1 base at V and 1 base at J, with 8 bases between. This CDR3 region has 15 residues. Germline lookup yields CDR1 SGHDN and CDR2 FVKESK. The CDR3 DNA follows: TGTGCCAGCAGCCAAGCCCGGTTGTCCTACAATGAGCAGTTCTTC. Protein: CASSQARLSYNEQFF.

V is TRBV9 and J is TRBJ2-3; 8 bases map to TRBD1. The CDR3 extends over 15 amino acids. Trimming took 4 bases from V and 2 from J; bases not matched to a gene: 6. Germline V gene sequence: CDR1 SGDLS, CDR2 YYNGEE. The CDR3 spells CASSPRTGYTDTQYF. Here the CDR3 DNA reads TGTGCCAGCAGCCCCCGGACAGGGTACACAGATACGCAGTATTTT.

The rearrangement joins TRBV19 to TRBJ2-2; D may be TRBD1 (6 bases). The CDR3 loop spans 17 amino acids. The germline V gene encodes CDR1 LNHDA and CDR2 SQIVND (reference sequence). With 5 bases removed from V and 7 bases from J, the gap between germline ends came to 23 bases. The DNA for the CDR3 is TGTGCCAGTAGTCTTCAGGGGCGTGAATTGAAAGTCGGGGAGCTGTTTTTT. This gives the protein CASSLQGRELKVGELFF.

The chain links TRBV29-1 to TRBJ1-1; D gene uncertain. Germline values: CDR1 SQVTM, CDR2 ANQGSEA. V lost 3 bases, J lost 5 bases, and 13 bases lay in between. The CDR3 contains 13 residues. The CDR3 is CSVEWSHGTEAFF. CDR3 DNA sequence: TGCAGCGTTGAGTGGAGCCACGGAACTGAAGCTTTCTTT.

The rearrangement joins TRBV2 to TRBJ2-5; 10 nucleotides align to TRBD2. Unmatched junction bases numbered 10, after V lost 4 bases and J lost 5 bases. This CDR3 is built from 16 residues. Germline V gives CDR1 SNHLY, CDR2 FYNNEI. CDR3 sequence (DNA): TGTGCCAGCAGTGCCCAAGCGGGGGGGCCGGTGGAGACCCAGTACTTC. Its protein product is CASSAQAGGPVETQYF.

The V gene is TRBV30, the J gene TRBJ2-7; D is uncertain. The CDR3 is made up of 13 amino acids. Between the trimmed V and J ends, which lost 1 base and 4 bases, there was a span of 11 bases. From germline, CDR1 is GTSNPN and CDR2 SVGIG (reference sequence). The CDR3 is CAWSASFPYEQYF. DNA of the CDR3: TGTGCCTGGAGTGCGTCGTTCCCTTACGAGCAGTACTTC.

V gene TRBV6-6 combines with J gene TRBJ2-7; D call uncertain. CDR1 and CDR2 from the germline V gene are MNHNY and SVGAGI (reference sequence). V lost 3 bases to trimming and J lost 3 bases, with 12 bases between them. The CDR3 is 14 residues long. The CDR3 protein is CASSYPELSYEQYF. For the CDR3, the DNA is TGTGCCAGCAGTTATCCCGAACTGAGCTACGAGCAGTACTTC.

The J gene is TRBJ2-1, the V gene TRBV30; D might be TRBD1 (5 bases). V gave up 0 bases and J gave up 7 bases, with 19 bases separating them. Germline V gene lookup returns CDR1 GTSNPN and CDR2 SVGIG (reference sequence). The length of the CDR3 is 16 residues. The CDR3 protein is CAWSVLVGQGRNEQFF. CDR3 coding DNA: TGTGCCTGGAGTGTACTCGTCGGGCAGGGTAGGAATGAGCAGTTCTTC.

The chain links TRBV19 to TRBJ2-7; perhaps TRBD2 as D (6 bases). The germline gives CDR1 LNHDA, CDR2 SQIVND (reference sequence). There are 14 residues in the CDR3. V lost 3 bases to trimming and J lost 5 bases, with 14 bases between them. DNA of the CDR3: TGTGCCAGTAGTATGAGGAGGGTGTCCGACGAGCAGTACTTC. It codes for CASSMRRVSDEQYF.

This clone was detected only a few times. Other DNA sequences from this sample encode an identical CDR3 as well. The CDR3 reads CASSPSYEQYF. DNA of the CDR3: TGTGCCAGCAGCCCATCCTACGAGCAGTACTTC. This chain uses TRBV7-9 with TRBJ2-7; D unclear. CDR1 and CDR2 from the germline V gene are SEHNR and FQNEAQ (reference sequence). The CDR3 consists of 11 residues. The V end was cut by 5 bases, the J end by 1 base, with 3 bases between.

The CDR3: CASSWTGGNQPQHF. CDR3 DNA: TGTGCCAGCAGTTGGACAGGGGGCAATCAGCCCCAGCATTTT. V is TRBV6-5 and J is TRBJ1-5, with 9 positions matching TRBD1. V lost 4 bases and J lost 2; bases outside the gene matches: 0. From germline, CDR1 is MNHEY and CDR2 SVGAGI. This CDR3 region has 14 residues.

This clone was observed a few times. The chain recombines TRBV5-1 with TRBJ2-7; 7 bases match TRBD1. CDR3 length: 15 residues. With 3 bases clipped from V and 3 bases from J, the junction kept 9 bases outside the gene matches. Germline V CDR1 and CDR2: SGHRS, YFSETQ. CDR3 sequence reads: CASSSKGGLGYEQYF. CDR3 nucleotides: TGCGCCAGCAGCTCTAAAGGGGGCTTGGGCTACGAGCAGTACTTC.

A few counts support this clone. Other DNA sequences in the sample encode the same CDR3. The V and J genes are TRBV5-4 and TRBJ2-1; 8 bases line up with TRBD1. The CDR3 runs 15 residues. V lost 0 bases and J lost 1; bases outside the gene matches: 0. Per germline, CDR1 SGHNT and CDR2 YYREEE (reference sequence). CDR3 region: CASSLGQGSYNEQFF. The CDR3 nucleotides read TGTGCCAGCAGCTTGGGACAGGGGTCCTACAATGAGCAGTTCTTC.

This chain joins TRBV16 and TRBJ1-2; 7 bases align to TRBD1. Germline trimming cut 0 bases from V and 4 bases from J; bases unmatched to any gene: 2. Per germline, CDR1 KGHSY and CDR2 FQNENV. The CDR3 covers 14 residues. CDR3 sequence: CASSQSRGLYGYTF. The CDR3 DNA follows: TGTGCCAGCAGCCAATCGAGGGGGCTCTATGGCTACACCTTC.

This clone was recorded only once. The rearrangement joins TRBV21-1 to TRBJ1-5; the table's D call, TRBD1, has no DNA check behind it. TRBV21-1 is listed as a pseudogene. This CDR3 spans 16 amino acids. CDR3 DNA: TGTGCCAGCAGCACGAAACAGGGCCCCAGCAATCAGCCCCAGCATTTT. The encoded protein is CASSTKQGPSNQPQHF.

V and J are TRBV30 and TRBJ1-2; TRBD1 agrees at 7 bases. Looked up from germline, CDR1 is GTSNPN and CDR2 is SVGIG (reference sequence). The CDR3 is made up of 14 amino acids. Losses at the gene ends were 2 bases for V and 2 bases for J; bases not matched to a gene: 5. CDR3 in amino acids: CAWSQHRGNYGYTF. CDR3 nucleotide sequence: TGTGCCTGGAGTCAGCACAGGGGAAACTATGGCTACACCTTC. Complete variable domain (other parts from reference TRBV30 and TRBJ1-2): SQTIHQWPATLVQPVGSPLSLECTVEGTSNPNLYWYRQAAGRGLQLLFYSVGIGQISSEVPQNLSASRPQDRQFILSSKKLLLSDSGFYLCAWSQHRGNYGYTFGSGTRLTVV.

The CDR3 sequence is CASNQQENTEAFF. In DNA, the CDR3 is TGTGCCAGCAATCAACAGGAGAACACTGAAGCTTTCTTT. The chain carries TRBV6-5 and TRBJ1-1, with D possibly TRBD1 on 5 matching bases. Trimming stripped 7 bases from V and 1 base from J, with 10 bases between. The CDR3 runs 13 residues. CDR1 and CDR2 from the germline V gene are MNHEY and SVGAGI.

About this clone itself: Additional DNA sequences in this sample encode the identical CDR3. This chain joins TRBV5-6 and TRBJ1-1; 8 nucleotides line up with TRBD1. Germline lookup yields CDR1 SGHDT and CDR2 YYEEEE. This CDR3 has 15 residues. V dropped 4 bases and J dropped 5; count of bases not matched to a gene: 10. CDR3 loop: CASSLLGQGGTEAFF. In DNA form, the CDR3 reads TGTGCCAGCAGCCTACTCGGACAGGGAGGAACTGAAGCTTTCTTT.

The V and J genes are TRBV9 and TRBJ2-7; TRBD2 agrees at 13 bases. The V gene end was trimmed by 2 bases and the J gene end by 1 base; junction bases not matched to a gene: 0. The CDR3 extends over 15 amino acids. Germline lookup yields CDR1 SGDLS and CDR2 YYNGEE. As DNA, the CDR3 is TGTGCCAGCAGCGTGACTAGCGGGGGGTCCTACGAGCAGTACTTC. Translating it yields CASSVTSGGSYEQYF.

There are a few counts of this clone. At one end the junction does not follow the germline gene, possibly because of a read error. V usage is TRBV29-1 and J usage is TRBJ2-6, with D tentatively TRBD1 (5 bases). The length of the CDR3 is 13 residues. Germline-derived CDR1 and CDR2 are SQVTM and ANQGSEA. The CDR3: CSALGSGANGLTF. CDR3 in DNA: TGCAGCGCCTTAGGGTCTGGGGCCAACGGCCTGACTTTC.

The chain employs TRBV5-1 and TRBJ1-1, with 7 bases lining up with TRBD1. The germline V gene encodes CDR1 SGHRS and CDR2 YFSETQ. This CDR3 has 19 amino acids. With 4 bases clipped from V and 3 bases from J, the junction kept 21 bases outside the gene matches. The CDR3 nucleotides are TGCGCCAGCAGCCTGACTCCCGGGACAGCCGACCTGGGGTACACTGAAGCTTTCTTT. Residues: CASSLTPGTADLGYTEAFF.

The chain joins TRBV6-6 to TRBJ2-7; D is perhaps TRBD2 (6 bases). Per the germline V gene, CDR1 is MNHNY and CDR2 is SVGAGI (reference sequence). V shed 7 bases and J shed 5 bases, with 21 bases lying between them. This CDR3 is 15 amino acids long. CDR3 sequence reads: CASTLSEGRSNEQYF. The CDR3 DNA sequence: TGTGCCAGCACCCTTTCAGAAGGGAGGTCAAACGAGCAGTACTTC.

The chain is built from TRBV7-2 and TRBJ2-7; 7 bases agree with TRBD2. This CDR3 comprises 14 residues. J was trimmed by 7 bases and V by 0 bases; bases with no gene match: 6. Germline V gives CDR1 SGHTA, CDR2 FQGNSA. CDR3 bases: TGTGCCAGCAGCTTAGCGGGGGTGGGAGGGGAGCAGTACTTC. This translates into CASSLAGVGGEQYF.

This sequence joins TRBV28 and TRBJ2-1; 7 bases align to TRBD2. CDR1 and CDR2 from the germline V gene are MDHEN and SYDVKM. Trimming cost V 6 bases and J 2 bases; bases outside gene matches: 10. This CDR3 has 16 amino acids. CDR3 sequence (DNA): TGTGCCAGCAGCCCACCGGGGGGAGGAGCCTACAATGAGCAGTTCTTC. Amino acid sequence: CASSPPGGGAYNEQFF.

The genes are TRBV5-1 and TRBJ1-6, with D perhaps TRBD1 (6 bases). V was shortened by 3 bases and J by 7 bases, with 11 bases between the two germline ends. The CDR3 is made up of 14 amino acids. Germline V gene lookup returns CDR1 SGHRS and CDR2 YFSETQ. In DNA, the CDR3 is TGCGCCAGCAGCTCGGGACAAAGCAATTCACCCCTCCACTTT. This sequence encodes CASSSGQSNSPLHF.

The chain combines TRBV6-4 with TRBJ1-6, with D maybe TRBD1 (6 bases). The V gene lost 1 base and the J gene lost 6 bases, with 10 bases spanning the gap. The CDR3 runs to 15 residues. CDR1 is MRHNA and CDR2 is SNTAGT in the germline V gene. The CDR3 coding sequence is TGTGCCAGCAGTGACTGGACAGAGGGTAATTCACCCCTCCACTTT. The encoded protein is CASSDWTEGNSPLHF.

This clone occurred a few times. This rearrangement joins TRBV11-2 to TRBJ1-1, with 8 bases matching TRBD1. The CDR3 consists of 16 residues. Per germline, CDR1 SGHAT and CDR2 FQNNGV. The V segment lost 3 bases and the J segment 0 bases; nucleotides outside the gene matches: 6. As DNA, the CDR3 is TGTGCCAGCAGCTTCACGAGACAGGGGTTGAACACTGAAGCTTTCTTT. This codes for CASSFTRQGLNTEAFF. Full variable domain (rest looked up from reference TRBV11-2 and TRBJ1-1): EAGVAQSPRYKIIEKRQSVAFWCNPISGHATLYWYQQILGQGPKLLIQFQNNGVVDDSQLPKDRFSAERLKGVDSTLKIQPAKLEDSAVYLCASSFTRQGLNTEAFFGQGTRLTVV.

This clone has only one observation. The chain uses TRBV6-6 and TRBJ1-4, with 7 bases matching TRBD1. The junction had 8 bases not matched to a gene; V was cut back by 0 bases and J by 7 bases. Germline lookup yields CDR1 MNHNY and CDR2 SVGAGI (reference sequence). CDR3 length: 16 amino acids. As DNA, the CDR3 is TGTGCCAGCAGTTACTCGCCGGGACAGATATTTGAAAAACTGTTTTTT. As protein: CASSYSPGQIFEKLFF.

The chain joins TRBV14 to TRBJ1-6; D gene unclear. The CDR3 has 13 amino acids. V gave up 0 bases and J gave up 10 bases, with 7 bases separating them. The germline V gene has CDR1 SGHDN and CDR2 FVKESK. Written as DNA, the CDR3 is TGTGCCAGCAGCCAAGATCCGAGATCACCCCTCCACTTT. It specifies CASSQDPRSPLHF.